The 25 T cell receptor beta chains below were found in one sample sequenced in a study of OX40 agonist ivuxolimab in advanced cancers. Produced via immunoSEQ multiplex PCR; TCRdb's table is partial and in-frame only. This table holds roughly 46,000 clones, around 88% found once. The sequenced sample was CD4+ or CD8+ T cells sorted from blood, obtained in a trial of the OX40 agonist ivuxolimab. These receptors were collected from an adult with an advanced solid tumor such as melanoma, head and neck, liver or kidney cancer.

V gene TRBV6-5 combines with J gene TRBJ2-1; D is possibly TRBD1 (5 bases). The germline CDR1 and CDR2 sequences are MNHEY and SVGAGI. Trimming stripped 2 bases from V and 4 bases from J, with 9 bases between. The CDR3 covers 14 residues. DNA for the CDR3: TGTGCCAGCAGTTACCGACAGAGTTACAATGAGCAGTTCTTC. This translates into CASSYRQSYNEQFF.

In nucleotides, the CDR3 is TGCGCCAGCAGCCAAGAGCCTAGCGGGTACAATGAGCAGTTCTTC. It is translated as CASSQEPSGYNEQFF. The V gene is TRBV4-1, the J gene TRBJ2-1, with 8 positions matching TRBD2. From germline, CDR1 is MGHRA and CDR2 YSYEKL. V shed 0 bases and J 4 bases; nucleotides not matched to a gene: 2. The CDR3 covers 15 residues.

CDR3 coding DNA: TGCGCCAGCAGCTTGGTGCAGCCCCGAAGGAAGGGAGATACGCAGTATTTT. Its translation is CASSLVQPRRKGDTQYF. This rearrangement joins TRBV5-1 to TRBJ2-3; D not certain. Trimming removed 0 bases from V and 5 bases from J, with 19 bases in between. The CDR3 length is 17 residues. Germline assignment: CDR1 SGHRS and CDR2 YFSETQ.

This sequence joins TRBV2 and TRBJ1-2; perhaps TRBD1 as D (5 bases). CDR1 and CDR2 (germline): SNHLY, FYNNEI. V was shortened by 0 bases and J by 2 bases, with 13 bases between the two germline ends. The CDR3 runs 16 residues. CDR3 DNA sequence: TGTGCCAGCAGTGAAGCGCTTGGCAGGGAGAACTATGGCTACACCTTC. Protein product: CASSEALGRENYGYTF.

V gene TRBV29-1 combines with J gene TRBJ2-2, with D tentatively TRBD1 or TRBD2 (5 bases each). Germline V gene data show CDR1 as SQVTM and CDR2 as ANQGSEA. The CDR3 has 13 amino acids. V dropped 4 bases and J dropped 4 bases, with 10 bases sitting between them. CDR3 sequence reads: CSVAWGSTGELFF. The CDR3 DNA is TGCAGCGTTGCATGGGGGAGCACCGGGGAGCTGTTTTTT.

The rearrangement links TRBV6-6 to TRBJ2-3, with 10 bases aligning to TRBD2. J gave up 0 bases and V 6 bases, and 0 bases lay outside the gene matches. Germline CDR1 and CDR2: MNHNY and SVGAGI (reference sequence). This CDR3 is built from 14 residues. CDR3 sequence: CASRAGGSTDTQYF. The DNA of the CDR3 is TGTGCCAGCAGAGCGGGAGGGAGCACAGATACGCAGTATTTT.

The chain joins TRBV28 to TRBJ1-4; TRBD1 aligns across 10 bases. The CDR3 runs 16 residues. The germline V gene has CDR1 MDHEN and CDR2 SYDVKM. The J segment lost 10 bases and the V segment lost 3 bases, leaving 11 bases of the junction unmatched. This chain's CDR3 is CASSFFDRGPFRKLFF. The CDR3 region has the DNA TGTGCCAGCAGTTTCTTCGACAGGGGGCCTTTCAGAAAACTGTTTTTT.

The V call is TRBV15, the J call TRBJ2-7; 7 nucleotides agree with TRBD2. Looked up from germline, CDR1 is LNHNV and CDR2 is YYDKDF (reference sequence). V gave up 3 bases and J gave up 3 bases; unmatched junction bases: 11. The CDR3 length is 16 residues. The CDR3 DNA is TGTGCCACCAGCAGCCCCCGAGAAGCGGGGAACTACGAGCAGTACTTC. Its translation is CATSSPREAGNYEQYF.

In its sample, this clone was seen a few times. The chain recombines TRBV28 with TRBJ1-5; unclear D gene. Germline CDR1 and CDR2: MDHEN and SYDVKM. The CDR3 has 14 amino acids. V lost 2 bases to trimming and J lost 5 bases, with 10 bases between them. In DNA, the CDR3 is TGTGCCAGCAGTTTACAGATGGGCGATCAGCCCCAGCATTTT. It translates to CASSLQMGDQPQHF.

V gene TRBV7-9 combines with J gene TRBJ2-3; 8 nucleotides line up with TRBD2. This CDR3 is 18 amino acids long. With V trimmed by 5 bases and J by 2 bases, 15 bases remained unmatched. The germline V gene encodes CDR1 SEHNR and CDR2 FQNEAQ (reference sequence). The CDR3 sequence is CASSPGKAGVSVTDTQYF. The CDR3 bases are TGTGCCAGCAGCCCGGGGAAAGCGGGAGTTAGTGTCACAGATACGCAGTATTTT.

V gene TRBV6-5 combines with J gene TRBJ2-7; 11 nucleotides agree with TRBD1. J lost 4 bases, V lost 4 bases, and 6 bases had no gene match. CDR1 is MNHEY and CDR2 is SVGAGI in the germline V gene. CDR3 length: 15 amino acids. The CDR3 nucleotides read TGTGCCAGCAGTTCGGCCGGGACAGGGGGGTACGAGCAGTACTTC. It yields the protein CASSSAGTGGYEQYF.

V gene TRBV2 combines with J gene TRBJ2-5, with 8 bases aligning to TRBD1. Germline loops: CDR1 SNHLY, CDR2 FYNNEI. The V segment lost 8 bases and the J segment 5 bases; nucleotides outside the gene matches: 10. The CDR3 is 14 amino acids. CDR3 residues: CASHRTQGAETQYF. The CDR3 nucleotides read TGTGCCAGCCATCGAACCCAGGGGGCTGAGACCCAGTACTTC.

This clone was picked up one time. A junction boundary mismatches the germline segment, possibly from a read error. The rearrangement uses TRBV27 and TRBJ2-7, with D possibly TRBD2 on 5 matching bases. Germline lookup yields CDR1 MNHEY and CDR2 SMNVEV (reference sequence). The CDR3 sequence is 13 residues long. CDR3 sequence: CASSLSRAYGQYF. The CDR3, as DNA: TGTGCCAGCAGTTTATCGAGGGCGTACGGGCAGTACTTC.

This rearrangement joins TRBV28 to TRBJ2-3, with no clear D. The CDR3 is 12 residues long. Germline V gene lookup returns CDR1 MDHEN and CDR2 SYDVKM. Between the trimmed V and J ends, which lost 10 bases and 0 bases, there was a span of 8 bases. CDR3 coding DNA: TGTGCCACCTCCGCTAGCACAGATACGCAGTATTTT. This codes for CATSASTDTQYF.

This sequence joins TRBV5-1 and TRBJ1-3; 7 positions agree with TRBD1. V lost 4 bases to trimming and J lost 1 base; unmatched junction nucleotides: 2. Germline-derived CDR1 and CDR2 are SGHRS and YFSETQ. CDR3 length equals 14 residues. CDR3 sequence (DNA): TGCGCCAGCAGCACAGGGGTGTCTGGAAACACCATATATTTT. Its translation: CASSTGVSGNTIYF.

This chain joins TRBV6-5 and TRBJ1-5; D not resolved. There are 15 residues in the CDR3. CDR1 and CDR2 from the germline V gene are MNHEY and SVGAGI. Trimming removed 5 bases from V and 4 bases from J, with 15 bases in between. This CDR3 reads CASSPWVRPNQPQHF. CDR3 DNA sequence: TGTGCCAGCAGTCCATGGGTCAGGCCGAATCAGCCCCAGCATTTT.

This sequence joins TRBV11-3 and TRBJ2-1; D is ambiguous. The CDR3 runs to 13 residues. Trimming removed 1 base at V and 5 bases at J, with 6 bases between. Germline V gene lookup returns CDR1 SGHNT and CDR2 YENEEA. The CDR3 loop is CASSLVPHNEQFF. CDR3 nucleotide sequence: TGTGCCAGCAGCTTAGTCCCACACAATGAGCAGTTCTTC.

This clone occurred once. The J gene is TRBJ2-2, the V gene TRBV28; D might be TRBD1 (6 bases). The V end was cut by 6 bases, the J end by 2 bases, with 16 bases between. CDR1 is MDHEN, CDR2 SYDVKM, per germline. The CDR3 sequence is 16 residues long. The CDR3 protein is CASSPDRTGNTGELFF. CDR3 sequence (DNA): TGTGCCAGCAGCCCAGACAGGACTGGCAACACCGGGGAGCTGTTTTTT.

The CDR3 nucleotides read TGTGCCAGCAGCGTATATCCCTCTGGAAACACCATATATTTT. This gives the protein CASSVYPSGNTIYF. The chain employs TRBV9 and TRBJ1-3; D unresolved. CDR1 and CDR2 from the germline V gene are SGDLS and YYNGEE. V lost 1 base to trimming and J lost 0 bases, with 5 bases between them. CDR3 length: 14 amino acids.

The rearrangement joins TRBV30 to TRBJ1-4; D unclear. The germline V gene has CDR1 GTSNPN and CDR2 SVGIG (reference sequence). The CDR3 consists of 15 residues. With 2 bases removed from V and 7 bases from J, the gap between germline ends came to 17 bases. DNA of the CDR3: TGTGCCTGGAGTCCTGGGGTTCCCGCCGGTGAAAAACTGTTTTTT. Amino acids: CAWSPGVPAGEKLFF. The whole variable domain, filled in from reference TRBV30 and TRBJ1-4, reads SQTIHQWPATLVQPVGSPLSLECTVEGTSNPNLYWYRQAAGRGLQLLFYSVGIGQISSEVPQNLSASRPQDRQFILSSKKLLLSDSGFYLCAWSPGVPAGEKLFFGSGTQLSVL.

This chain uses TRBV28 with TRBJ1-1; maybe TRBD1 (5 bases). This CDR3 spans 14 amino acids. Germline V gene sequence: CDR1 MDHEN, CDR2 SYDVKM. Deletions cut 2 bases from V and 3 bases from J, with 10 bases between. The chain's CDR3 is CASSLIPGDTEAFF. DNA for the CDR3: TGTGCCAGCAGTTTAATTCCGGGGGACACTGAAGCTTTCTTT. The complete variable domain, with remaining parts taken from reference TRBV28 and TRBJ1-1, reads DVKVTQSSRYLVKRTGEKVFLECVQDMDHENMFWYRQDPGLGLRLIYFSYDVKMKEKGDIPEGYSVSREKKERFSLILESASTNQTSMYLCASSLIPGDTEAFFGQGTRLTVV.

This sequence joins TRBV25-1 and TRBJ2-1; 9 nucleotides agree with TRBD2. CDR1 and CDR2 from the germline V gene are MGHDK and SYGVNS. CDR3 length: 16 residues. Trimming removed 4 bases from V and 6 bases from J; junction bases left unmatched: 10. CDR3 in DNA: TGTGCCAGCAGTGGGCCGGGACTAGCTGCGGTCAATGAGCAGTTCTTC. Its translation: CASSGPGLAAVNEQFF.

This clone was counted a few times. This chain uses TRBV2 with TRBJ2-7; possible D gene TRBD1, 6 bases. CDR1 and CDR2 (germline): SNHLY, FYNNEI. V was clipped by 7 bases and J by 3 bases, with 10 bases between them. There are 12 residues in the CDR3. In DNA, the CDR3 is TGTGCCAGCAAGAGACAGGACTACGAGCAGTACTTC. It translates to CASKRQDYEQYF.

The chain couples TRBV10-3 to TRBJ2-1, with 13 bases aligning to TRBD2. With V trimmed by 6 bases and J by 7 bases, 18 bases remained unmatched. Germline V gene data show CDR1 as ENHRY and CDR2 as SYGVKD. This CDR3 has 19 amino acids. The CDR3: CAIRARQGAGLAGVNEQFF. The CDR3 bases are TGTGCCATCAGAGCCAGACAGGGGGCTGGACTAGCGGGAGTTAATGAGCAGTTCTTC.

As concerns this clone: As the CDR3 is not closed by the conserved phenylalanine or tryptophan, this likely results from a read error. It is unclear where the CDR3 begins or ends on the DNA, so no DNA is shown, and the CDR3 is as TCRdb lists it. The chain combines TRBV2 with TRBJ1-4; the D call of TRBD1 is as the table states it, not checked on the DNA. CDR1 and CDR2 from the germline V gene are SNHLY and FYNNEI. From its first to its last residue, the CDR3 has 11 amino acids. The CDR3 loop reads CASSFSGVPLV.